The 6 T cell receptor beta chains listed next were all sequenced from one sample in a study of CD8 T cell repertoires and HIV-1 epitope variants. The method was immunoSEQ multiplex PCR; TCRdb's version includes in-frame clones alone and lacks a portion of them. The data contain around 4,800 clones, approximately 70% of them singletons. For these TCRs, the target antigens are not known. Sequencing was carried out using cultured CD8+ T cells derived from PBMCs. These receptors came from a male donor with HIV.

This sequence joins TRBV28 and TRBJ1-5; D unresolved. CDR3 length equals 15 residues. CDR1 MDHEN and CDR2 SYDVKM come from the germline V gene. V lost 2 bases and J 2 bases, leaving 10 bases between the germline ends. The CDR3 bases are TGTGCCAGCAGTTTACGGAGCTTCGGCAATCAGCCCCAGCATTTT. Its protein is CASSLRSFGNQPQHF. Filled out from reference TRBV28 and TRBJ1-5, the complete variable domain reads DVKVTQSSRYLVKRTGEKVFLECVQDMDHENMFWYRQDPGLGLRLIYFSYDVKMKEKGDIPEGYSVSREKKERFSLILESASTNQTSMYLCASSLRSFGNQPQHFGDGTRLSIL.

The chain links TRBV2 to TRBJ2-7; no definite D call. The CDR3 sequence is 11 residues long. Trimming shortened V by 7 bases and J by 0 bases, and 4 bases separated the two germline ends. Germline V CDR1 and CDR2: SNHLY, FYNNEI. In DNA, the CDR3 is TGTGCCAGCACATCCTCCTACGAGCAGTACTTC. It specifies CASTSSYEQYF.

This clone is termed medium-sized. The rearrangement links TRBV4-2 to TRBJ1-1; D is undetermined. The CDR3 runs 12 residues. V was shortened by 1 base and J by 0 bases, with 0 bases between the two germline ends. CDR1 is LGHNA and CDR2 is YNFKEQ in the germline V gene. The CDR3: CASSQVNTEAFF. The CDR3 DNA reads as TGTGCCAGCAGCCAAGTGAACACTGAAGCTTTCTTT.

This clone has only a few counts. The chain recombines TRBV30 with TRBJ1-2; no clear D. V lost 0 bases and J lost 4, with 12 bases in between. CDR1 is GTSNPN and CDR2 is SVGIG in the germline V gene (reference sequence). The CDR3 has 14 amino acids. The CDR3 here is CAWSVWGDAYGYTF. Written as DNA, the CDR3 is TGTGCCTGGAGTGTATGGGGAGACGCCTATGGCTACACCTTC.

This chain connects TRBV6-6 to TRBJ2-7; D is unresolved. This CDR3 region has 14 residues. CDR1 is MNHNY, CDR2 SVGAGI, per germline (reference sequence). The V end was cut by 3 bases, the J end by 2 bases, with 11 bases between. The CDR3 nucleotides are TGTGCCAGCAGTTATTCCGGGCCCACCTACGAGCAGTACTTC. Translating it yields CASSYSGPTYEQYF.

V gene TRBV6-5 combines with J gene TRBJ2-1, with D possibly matching TRBD1 (5 bases). From germline, CDR1 is MNHEY and CDR2 SVGAGI. The CDR3 loop spans 15 amino acids. The V end was cut by 5 bases, the J end by 2 bases, with 13 bases between. The CDR3 DNA reads as TGTGCCAGCAGTCCAGACAGAACTCCCTACAATGAGCAGTTCTTC. The encoded protein is CASSPDRTPYNEQFF.